This TCR delta chain was sequenced in a study of gamma-delta T cells after stem cell transplantation (TCRdb year 2016). Library prep was done by RT-PCR. Sequenced on an Illumina MiSeq. TCRdb recomputed clones from the public reads with CATT; identical DNA rows were then combined. The sample includes roughly 3,000 delta-chain clones, with around 3.6% observed a single time. The top ten clones comprise approximately 30% of the sample. Concerning this clone itself: Its binding antigen is unknown. Base qualities are not at hand, and no much larger clone is one base apart.

As encoded in the germline V gene, CDR1 is GEAIGNYY while CDR2 is EKD. Measured from the cysteine to the phenylalanine, the CDR3 is 21 residues long. Only the CDR3 part of the read is kept: 63 bases, read in frame from the first base. The germline V end is reduced by 3 bases and the J end by 3 bases; junction bases left unmatched: 27. Sequencing used gamma-delta T cells. Here the chain combines TRDV2 and TRDJ1; 7 middle bases align to TRDD3. This clonotype was obtained from a human donor. It is not recorded whose cells these are; they may come from a transplant donor. The CDR3 corresponds to CACDPVVVAGVRGDMADKLIF. The DNA reads TGTGCCTGTGACCCGGTTGTGGTAGCGGGGGTTCGTGGGGATATGGCCGATAAACTCATCTTT.